These 8 T cell receptor beta chains were sequenced from one sample in a study of T cells expressing NK-cell markers. Following a re-call of the 5' RACE reads, TCRdb has one entry per CDR3 protein and lacks DNA. The ten most abundant clones cover 60% of a sample with approximately 6,000 distinct CDR3 sequences. The sample taken for sequencing was blood T cells: a sorted CD56 or NKG2C T cell subset, CD4+ or CD8+ T cells, or bulk PBMC T cells (not recorded which). The origin of the receptors is a man between 18 and 35 years old in good health.

The chain employs TRBV6-1 and TRBJ2-7; the D gene TCRdb calls, TRBD1, cannot be checked with no DNA. The CDR3 is made up of 15 amino acids. Germline assignment: CDR1 MNHNS and CDR2 SASEGT. CDR3 protein: CASSERGTPEPEQYF.

The chain couples TRBV6-1 to TRBJ2-7; there is no DNA to check the TCRdb D call of TRBD1. The CDR3 is 15 residues long. Germline-derived CDR1 and CDR2 are MNHNS and SASEGT. This chain's CDR3 is CASSGGSQGTNEQYF.

The genes are TRBV6-5 and TRBJ2-7; TCRdb outputs TRBD2, but without DNA this stays unchecked. The CDR3 is 13 amino acids. Germline V CDR1 and CDR2: MNHEY, SVGAGI. The CDR3 reads CASSYGLDYEQYF.

The chain has TRBV6-4 and TRBJ2-1; TCRdb lists TRBD2, though no DNA is available to test this call. This CDR3 has 15 residues. Germline values: CDR1 MRHNA, CDR2 SNTAGT. CDR3: CASSETSGSGSEQFF.

The chain has TRBV7-9 and TRBJ1-4. Germline V gene data show CDR1 as SEHNR and CDR2 as FQNEAQ (reference sequence). This CDR3 region has 15 residues. CDR3 amino acids: CASSPRTAGDEKLFF.

The chain joins TRBV20-1 to TRBJ2-1; TCRdb's D call, TRBD2, is unchecked because there is no DNA. The CDR3 has 16 residues. The V gene's germline CDR1 is DFQATT and CDR2 SNEGSKA (reference sequence). The CDR3 here is CSARDSTSGRLNEQFF.

The rearrangement uses TRBV5-5 and TRBJ2-3. This CDR3 contains 13 residues. Looked up from germline, CDR1 is SGHKS and CDR2 is YYEKEE (reference sequence). The CDR3: CASSAGRINTQYF.

This rearrangement joins TRBV6-2 or TRBV6-3 to TRBJ2-2; TCRdb reports TRBD1, a call that lacks DNA to check it against. CDR3 length: 16 amino acids. Germline V lookup: CDR1 MNHEY, CDR2 SVGEGT. This CDR3 reads CASSYGAGANTGELFF.